The subject of this entry is one TCR beta chain. The CDR3 has 17 amino acids. In germline, CDR1 is LNHDA, CDR2 SQIVND (reference sequence). V gave up 6 bases and J gave up 6 bases; unmatched junction bases: 19. TCR beta CDR3 region amplification was performed from RNA transcripts. Carried out on the TCR CDR3, a first-round RT-PCR used the HTBI primer set. Via MiXCR, TCRdb re-called the multiplex PCR reads, giving one row per CDR3 protein. The sample contains a few hundred thousand distinct CDR3 sequences, roughly an eighth of which appear only once. These data originate in a study of T cells in Graves' hyperthyroidism and ophthalmopathy. About the study: Once the initial diagnosis was made, peripheral blood was obtained before any treatment.

The study defined stable Graves' hyperthyroidism as no ophthalmopathy progression within 18 months. Exclusion followed for patients with uncontrolled infection, other autoimmune disease, pregnancy or lactation. For the diagnoses, clinical symptoms, serum thyroxine and TRAb, thyroid ultrasound and orbital computed tomography were used. V gene TRBV19 combines with J gene TRBJ1-2, with 7 nucleotides matching TRBD1. This receptor was obtained from a woman aged 18-29 years with Graves' hyperthyroidism. The sequenced sample consisted of blood. CDR3 coding DNA: TGTGCCAGTAGACCAAAACTCGGGACAGCCCTTGAACATGGCTACACCTTC. Amino acid sequence: CASRPKLGTALEHGYTF.